This TCR beta chain was sequenced for a study of monozygotic twins with inflammatory bowel disease. A remark on this clonotype: No antigen is known for it.

This CDR3 has 18 residues. Germline values: CDR1 LGHDT, CDR2 YNNKEL (reference sequence). The study, taken as a whole, reports: It was observed that concordant and discordant twins did not differ in repertoire similarity, possibly given limited power.

cDNA encoding TCRalpha and TCRbeta underwent two nested PCRs of approximately 16 and 10 cycles, each of which was followed by bead purification. From its re-call of the 5' RACE reads, TCRdb lists each CDR3 protein once, without DNA. This sample's table reports around 150,000 distinct CDR3 sequences. The chain carries TRBV3-1 and TRBJ2-5; TCRdb lists TRBD2, though no DNA is available to test this call. The source is a human donor with ulcerative colitis or Crohn's disease, or a healthy co-twin of an affected twin (not recorded which). Sequencing input: blood. The CDR3 loop is CASSPGLAGDPYQETQYF.